A selection of T cell receptor beta chains follows, all from one sample in a study of T-cell reconstitution after alpha-beta-depleted transplantation in children. TCRdb recomputed calls from the PCR reads with MiXCR, one row per CDR3 protein. The table shows 200,000 to 300,000 distinct CDR3 sequences, with 9.5% to 15% occurring only once. Here the sequenced sample was PBMCs from the stem cell graft donor, taken from the stem cell graft. Receptors were obtained from a human donor who donated a stem cell graft to a child with acute lymphoblastic leukemia. Both conserved end residues are part of each CDR3. D genes are given only for firm matches. Only some rows state a clone size, as once, few, many or a class for expanded clones.

clone_size,d_call,j_call,v_call,cdr3_nt,cdr3_aa
many,.,TRBJ2-1,TRBV7-2,TGTGCCAGCAGCCCTACGGGAGGGACAGGGTCTTACAATGAGCAGTTCTTC,CASSPTGGTGSYNEQFF
many,.,TRBJ1-2,TRBV5-6,TGTGCCAGCAGCCCCCAAACCGGGACGCGATTTGGCTACACCTTC,CASSPQTGTRFGYTF
many,TRBD2,TRBJ2-2,TRBV10-3,TGTGCCATCAGTGAACAGCGGGAGCGCTCCGGGGAGCTGTTTTTT,CAISEQRERSGELFF
many,TRBD1,TRBJ1-1,TRBV20-1,TGCAGTGCTACAGGACAGGGGGTTTTCACTGAAGCTTTCTTT,CSATGQGVFTEAFF
many,TRBD1,TRBJ1-2,TRBV20-1,TGCAGTGCGACCGGGACAGGGGAGGACTATGGCTACACCTTC,CSATGTGEDYGYTF
.,.,TRBJ2-1,TRBV9,TGTGCCATCAGCGTACTTTCCTCCTACAATGAGCAGTTCTTC,CAISVLSSYNEQFF
many,TRBD2,TRBJ2-3,TRBV2,TGTGCCAGCAGTGAAGGGGGGGGGTTCACAGATACGCAGTATTTT,CASSEGGGFTDTQYF
few,.,TRBJ1-2,TRBV30,TGTGCCTGGAGTGCCGACAGATACTATGGCTACACCTTC,CAWSADRYYGYTF
.,.,TRBJ2-4,TRBV5-6,TGTGCCAGCAGCTTATTTGGATTC,CASSLFGF
many,TRBD2,TRBJ2-5,TRBV6-5,TGTGCCAGCAGCCGGGGACTAGCGTTCCCCCAAGAGACCCAGTACTTC,CASSRGLAFPQETQYF
many,.,TRBJ2-2,TRBV7-6,TGTGCCAGCAGCCCGAACAGTGAAACGAACACCGGGGAGCTGTTTTTT,CASSPNSETNTGELFF
many,TRBD1,TRBJ1-2,TRBV7-2,TGTGCCAGCAGCTCGGACAGGGTCCTTGGCTACACCTTC,CASSSDRVLGYTF
many,.,TRBJ1-6,TRBV9,TGTGCCAGCAGCCGGATGGGGGGAAGGGATTCACCCCTCCACTTT,CASSRMGGRDSPLHF
.,TRBD1,TRBJ1-2,TRBV9,TGTGCCAGCAGCGCAGAACTTACAGGGGGCTCCTATGGCTACACCTTC,CASSAELTGGSYGYTF
many,TRBD2,TRBJ2-1,TRBV4-2,TGTGCCAGCAGCCAAGTATCCAGCGGGAGTTTAAGTGAGCAGTTCTTC,CASSQVSSGSLSEQFF
many,TRBD1,TRBJ1-4,TRBV20-1,TGCAGTGCTTACCGGGCGGGGACAGCTTCAGAAAAACTGTTTTTT,CSAYRAGTASEKLFF
many,TRBD1,TRBJ2-7,TRBV5-1,TGCGCCAGCACCAAACCGGGACAGACCTACGAGCAGTACTTC,CASTKPGQTYEQYF
.,TRBD2,TRBJ2-1,TRBV4-3,TGCGCCAGCAGCCAAGCACGGGGGGACTCCTACAATGAGCAGTTCTTC,CASSQARGDSYNEQFF
.,TRBD1,TRBJ2-5,TRBV5-1,TGCGCCAGCAGTGGGGACAGAGGGACCCAGTACTTC,CASSGDRGTQYF
.,TRBD2,TRBJ2-5,TRBV2,TGTGCCAGCAGTCAGGGACTAGCGGGTTTC,CASSQGLAGF
many,TRBD1,TRBJ2-5,TRBV6-5,TGTGCCAGCAGTTACCGGGACAGAGAAGAGACCCAGTACTTC,CASSYRDREETQYF
.,.,TRBJ2-2,TRBV4-3,TGCGCCAGCAGCCAAGATCGACAGGCGAACACCGGGGAGCTGTTTTTT,CASSQDRQANTGELFF
many,.,TRBJ1-2,TRBV6-1,TGTGCCAGCCAGGGCAGTAGGGACTATGGCTACACCTTC,CASQGSRDYGYTF
many,.,TRBJ2-3,TRBV5-1,TGCGCCAGCAAACGGGGACCAAATCCCACAGATACGCAGTATTTT,CASKRGPNPTDTQYF
many,.,TRBJ1-2,TRBV7-9,TGTGCCAGCAGCTTAGTTGGCTCATCGTATGGCTACACCTTC,CASSLVGSSYGYTF
many,TRBD1,TRBJ1-1,TRBV5-1,TGCGCCAGCAGCTCCAACAGGGGGCCTGAAGCTTTCTTT,CASSSNRGPEAFF
many,.,TRBJ2-3,TRBV25-1,TGTGCCAGCAGGGAGCCGGGGTCTGGCACAGATACGCAGTATTTT,CASREPGSGTDTQYF
few,TRBD1,TRBJ2-7,TRBV7-6,TGTGCCAGCAGCTTTTCCGGGACAGGGGGTGAGCAGTACTTC,CASSFSGTGGEQYF
many,TRBD1,TRBJ1-6,TRBV20-1,TGCAGTGCTACTCGACAGGGCTGGTCACCCCTCCACTTT,CSATRQGWSPLHF
many,TRBD1,TRBJ1-3,TRBV5-1,TGCGCCAGCAGCTCGGAGACAGGGGGCGCGTACACCATATATTTT,CASSSETGGAYTIYF
few,.,TRBJ2-1,TRBV11-2,TGTGCCAGCAGCCCTAAGTTGGTTGAGCAGTTCTTC,CASSPKLVEQFF